A single sample gave rise to the 4 T cell receptor beta chains below, sequenced in a study of response to subunit inactivated influenza vaccine. A single record per CDR3 protein comes from TCRdb applying MiXCR to the RT-PCR reads. Among about 700,000 distinct CDR3 sequences listed, less than 15% were seen once. The sequences come from PBMCs from blood, collected less than 15 days before vaccination. The receptors here all came from a man aged 45-60 years who received an inactivated influenza vaccine.

The chain links TRBV7-2 to TRBJ1-2; no clear D. Germline CDR1 SGHTA, CDR2 FQGNSA. Trimming pared 2 bases from V and 6 bases from J, leaving 10 bases between. This CDR3 comprises 13 residues. The chain's CDR3 is CASSLSTVNGYTF. The CDR3 DNA reads TGTGCCAGCAGCTTAAGTACAGTTAATGGCTACACCTTC.

The CDR3 nucleotides read TGTGCCAGCAGCGAATGGGGAGAAAGGGACGAGCAGTACTTC. Its translation is CASSEWGERDEQYF. V usage is TRBV9 and J usage is TRBJ2-7, with D perhaps TRBD2 (5 bases). The CDR3 is 14 residues long. V was trimmed by 3 bases and J by 5 bases, leaving 15 bases between them. Germline lookup yields CDR1 SGDLS and CDR2 YYNGEE.

V gene TRBV9 combines with J gene TRBJ2-7, with D hard to call. V was pared by 4 bases and J by 5 bases, with 13 bases between. The CDR3 spans 13 residues. Germline loops: CDR1 SGDLS, CDR2 YYNGEE. As DNA, the CDR3 is TGTGCCAGCAGCCCAATGGCAGGTGACGAGCAGTACTTC. Residues: CASSPMAGDEQYF.

The V and J genes are TRBV2 and TRBJ1-1; D gene unclear. This CDR3 comprises 13 residues. Germline CDR1 and CDR2: SNHLY and FYNNEI. V lost 5 bases, J lost 2 bases, and 9 bases lay in between. CDR3 sequence (DNA): TGTGCCAGCAGTATCGAGGGTAACACTGAAGCTTTCTTT. Translating gives CASSIEGNTEAFF.